This is a list of T cell receptor beta chains from one sample in a study of blood T cells in healthy people across ages. TCRdb ran MiXCR on the 5' RACE reads and lists one entry per CDR3 protein. Found here are approximately 800,000 distinct CDR3 sequences, roughly 25% of them singletons; the top ten hold roughly 3.5%. This sample also belongs to another study, concerning T cells of mothers and their children.

The sequenced sample was blood. The receptors here all came from a boy younger than 18 in good health. CDR3s include the opening cysteine and the closing phenylalanine or tryptophan. A D gene is named only where the DNA matches it firmly. Clone size, where shown, is once, few, many, or a class for clones that have expanded.

>TRBV5-1|.|.|TRBJ2-5
TGCGCCAGCAGGGTAGGGTCCCAAGAGACCCAGTACTTC
CASRVGSQETQYF
>TRBV29-1|.|.|TRBJ2-5
TGCAGCGTACTAATACAGGGCCAAGAGACCCAGTACTTC
CSVLIQGQETQYF
>TRBV20-1|.|.|TRBJ2-7
TGCAGTGCTAGGGGTACGGGACGGATCTCCTACGAGCAGTACTTC
CSARGTGRISYEQYF
>TRBV5-1|.|few|TRBJ2-2
TGCGCCAGCAGCGCCACAGGGATCACCGGGGAGCTGTTTTTT
CASSATGITGELFF
>TRBV10-3|TRBD1|.|TRBJ1-5
TGTGCCATCAGTGAGTCTTTTGTCGAGACAGGGAGGGGTGATCAGCCCCAGCATTTT
CAISESFVETGRGDQPQHF
>TRBV6-2/TRBV6-3|TRBD2|few|TRBJ2-5
TGTGCCAGCAGTTACCCCCAGACTAGCGGGTACCAAGAGACCCAGTACTTC
CASSYPQTSGYQETQYF
>TRBV7-2|TRBD1|.|TRBJ1-2
TGTGCCTGTACTCAGGACAGGAAAGGGATCTTC
CACTQDRKGIF
>TRBV5-5|.|few|TRBJ2-5
TGTGCCAGCAGCTCAGACAGAACGAGAGAGACCCAGTACTTC
CASSSDRTRETQYF
>TRBV29-1|.|few|TRBJ2-7
TGCAGCGTCGACATCGGGCAAAACAGAGGCGAGCAGTACTTC
CSVDIGQNRGEQYF
>TRBV19|.|.|TRBJ1-5
TGTGCCAGTAGTCCCGGGGGAGGCTCGGTTGGGACCCAGCATTTT
CASSPGGGSVGTQHF
>TRBV7-9|TRBD2|.|TRBJ2-5
TGTGCCAGCAGCACCCGGACTAGCGGGCGGCGCGAGACCCAGTACTTC
CASSTRTSGRRETQYF
>TRBV20-1|.|few|TRBJ2-7
TGCAGTGCGCGGGACAGCACCTCCTACGAGCAGTACTTC
CSARDSTSYEQYF
>TRBV28|.|.|TRBJ1-6
TGTGCCAGCAGTTTATTATCTATGGCCCTCCACTTT
CASSLLSMALHF
>TRBV6-5|.|.|TRBJ1-5
TGTGCCACCTTAAAGCGGGGGAGCAATCAGCCCCAGCATTTT
CATLKRGSNQPQHF
>TRBV18|.|.|TRBJ2-1
TGTGCCAGCTCAACCAATGTAGGCACCGACAATGAGCAGTTCTTC
CASSTNVGTDNEQFF
>TRBV12-3/TRBV12-4|TRBD2|few|TRBJ2-3
TGTGCCATAGCGGGGAGCACAGATACGCAGTATTTT
CAIAGSTDTQYF
>TRBV27|.|few|TRBJ1-1
TGTGCCAGCAGGGGACATGGATTTGTTGAAGCTTTCTTT
CASRGHGFVEAFF
>TRBV4-1|.|few|TRBJ2-1
TGCGCCAGCAGCCAAGATCTGACCAATGAGCAGTTCTTC
CASSQDLTNEQFF
>TRBV30|.|few|TRBJ1-2
TGTGCCTGGAGCCCGACTCTTGGACGGATACAAGGTGGCTACACCTTC
CAWSPTLGRIQGGYTF
>TRBV7-9|TRBD1|.|TRBJ1-3
TGTGCCAGCAGCTCCAGACAGGGCTCTGGAAACACCATATATTTT
CASSSRQGSGNTIYF
>TRBV20-1|.|.|TRBJ2-1
TGCAGTGCTAGAGAGGGTGCCCGCAATGAGCAGTTCTTC
CSAREGARNEQFF
>TRBV25-1|TRBD2|many|TRBJ2-7
TGTGCCAGCAGTGAATCCCCTCGGACGGGGGGCTACGAGCAGTACTTC
CASSESPRTGGYEQYF
>TRBV4-3|TRBD2|.|TRBJ2-3
TGCGCCAGCAGCCTACTAGCGGGGGCTGGCAGCACAGATACGCAGTATTTT
CASSLLAGAGSTDTQYF
>TRBV25-1|.|.|TRBJ2-2
TGTGCCAGCAGTGAATTTTTGCTGAGTCCCGGGGAGCCGTTTTTT
CASSEFLLSPGEPFF
>TRBV6-1|.|.|TRBJ1-6
TGTGCCAGCAGTGAAGTTGGCGCCTATAATTCACCCCTCCACTTT
CASSEVGAYNSPLHF
>TRBV12-3/TRBV12-4|.|.|TRBJ1-1
TGTGCCAGCAGTTTAAGGACTGAAGCTTTCTTT
CASSLRTEAFF